Following are 18 T cell receptor beta chains from one sample sequenced in a study of T cell changes during pregnancy in multiple sclerosis. Clones were read by immunoSEQ multiplex PCR, and TCRdb kept only the in-frame ones, dropping some. The sample carries fewer than 65,000 clones, approximately 90% recorded once. The starting material was CD4+ T cells from peripheral blood mononuclear cells, obtained after pregnancy. The receptors stem from a female donor with multiple sclerosis, enrolled in a pregnancy study.

J is TRBJ1-2 and V is TRBV5-6; TRBD1 agrees at 7 bases. CDR3 size: 15 residues. V gave up 4 bases and J gave up 4 bases; unmatched junction bases: 10. The germline V gene has CDR1 SGHDT and CDR2 YYEEEE. CDR3 amino acids: CASSPLTGTAYGYTF. CDR3 DNA: TGTGCCAGCAGCCCCCTAACCGGGACAGCCTATGGCTACACCTTC.

This chain uses TRBV4-2 with TRBJ1-4, with D perhaps matching TRBD1 (6 bases). The CDR3 length is 14 residues. CDR1 and CDR2 (germline): LGHNA, YNFKEQ. V gave up 4 bases and J gave up 3 bases, with 9 bases separating them. CDR3 residues: CASSPDRANEKLFF. The CDR3 DNA reads as TGTGCCAGCAGCCCGGACAGAGCTAATGAAAAACTGTTTTTT.

CDR3 sequence reads: CASRNRGLNTEAFF. The CDR3 DNA reads TGTGCCAGCAGAAACAGGGGACTGAACACTGAAGCTTTCTTT. V is TRBV6-1 and J is TRBJ1-1, with TRBD1 matching 7 bases. The J segment lost 0 bases and the V segment lost 6 bases, leaving 4 bases of the junction unmatched. The CDR3 loop spans 14 amino acids. Per the germline V gene, CDR1 is MNHNS and CDR2 is SASEGT.

CDR3 DNA: TGTGCCAGCAGTTTATCCGGCTACGAGCAGTACTTC. Protein sequence: CASSLSGYEQYF. The chain carries TRBV28 and TRBJ2-7; D gene ambiguous. Germline V gives CDR1 MDHEN, CDR2 SYDVKM. V was pared by 1 base and J by 3 bases, with 4 bases between. This CDR3 region has 12 residues.

This clone was seen only a few times. The V call is TRBV5-8, the J call TRBJ2-7, with 7 bases identical to TRBD1. J gave up 2 bases and V 4 bases, and 9 bases lay outside the gene matches. This CDR3 is built from 15 residues. Germline CDR1 and CDR2: SGHTS and YDEGEE. The CDR3 coding sequence is TGTGCCAGCAGCCAAGGGGGCAGGGCAACCTACGAGCAGTACTTC. The encoded protein is CASSQGGRATYEQYF.

The V gene is TRBV6-1, the J gene TRBJ1-3, with unresolved D. The CDR3 totals 13 residues. V was trimmed by 10 bases and J by 1 base, leaving 11 bases between them. Germline V gene lookup returns CDR1 MNHNS and CDR2 SASEGT. The CDR3: CATAAGSGNTIYF. In DNA, the CDR3 is TGTGCCACCGCAGCAGGATCTGGAAACACCATATATTTT.

The chain couples TRBV5-4 to TRBJ2-1, with 11 nucleotides matching TRBD2. Germline CDR1 SGHNT, CDR2 YYREEE (reference sequence). The CDR3 has 15 amino acids. V shed 0 bases and J 4 bases; nucleotides not matched to a gene: 0. CDR3 nucleotides: TGTGCCAGCAGCTTGGTAGCGGGAGGGTACAATGAGCAGTTCTTC. Protein: CASSLVAGGYNEQFF.

This clone was observed a handful of times. J is TRBJ2-7 and V is TRBV30; TRBD2 might be the D (6 bases). The CDR3 covers 16 residues. CDR1 and CDR2 (germline): GTSNPN, SVGIG (reference sequence). V was trimmed by 2 bases and J by 2 bases, leaving 19 bases between them. Written as DNA, the CDR3 is TGTGCCTGGAGTCCGAGAACGGGACTGATGACCTACGAGCAGTACTTC. Protein: CAWSPRTGLMTYEQYF.

The chain carries TRBV18 and TRBJ1-1, with 10 bases identical to TRBD1. This CDR3 contains 16 residues. Per the germline V gene, CDR1 is KGHSH and CDR2 is LQKENI. The V and J ends lost 3 bases and 4 bases, in that order; junction bases with no gene match: 8. The CDR3 sequence: CASSPRDRGSPTEAFF. The CDR3 DNA is TGTGCCAGCTCACCGCGGGACAGGGGAAGTCCCACTGAAGCTTTCTTT. The full variable domain, completed using reference TRBV18 and TRBJ1-1, is NAGVMQNPRHLVRRRGQEARLRCSPMKGHSHVYWYRQLPEEGLKFMVYLQKENIIDESGMPKERFSAEFPKEGPSILRIQQVVRGDSAAYFCASSPRDRGSPTEAFFGQGTRLTVV.

This rearrangement joins TRBV29-1 to TRBJ2-1; 8 positions agree with TRBD1. V lost 3 bases to trimming and J lost 12 bases; unmatched junction nucleotides: 13. The CDR3 length is 14 residues. Germline V gene sequence: CDR1 SQVTM, CDR2 ANQGSEA. CDR3 sequence (DNA): TGCAGCGTTGATCAGTTCCAGGGGGCGGTTGGGCAGTTCTTC. This sequence encodes CSVDQFQGAVGQFF.

This clone showed up just once. The CDR3 is CASSLGVWGYTF. CDR3 DNA: TGTGCCAGCAGCTTAGGGGTATGGGGCTACACCTTC. This chain joins TRBV5-8 and TRBJ1-2, with D possibly matching TRBD1 (5 bases). Germline values: CDR1 SGHTS, CDR2 YDEGEE. Trimming shortened V by 2 bases and J by 8 bases, and 10 bases separated the two germline ends. The length of the CDR3 is 12 residues.

The chain is built from TRBV28 and TRBJ1-5, with unresolved D. The V end lost 10 bases, the J end lost 9 bases, and 7 bases lay between the germline ends. The germline gives CDR1 MDHEN, CDR2 SYDVKM. This CDR3 region has 9 residues. CDR3 in DNA: TGTGCCACTTATCCGCCCCAGCATTTT. Residues: CATYPPQHF.

This chain joins TRBV6-1 and TRBJ1-1, with a tentative D call TRBD1 (5 bases). Germline CDR1 MNHNS, CDR2 SASEGT. V dropped 2 bases and J dropped 0 bases, with 16 bases sitting between them. This CDR3 contains 17 residues. The CDR3 nucleotides are TGTGCCAGCAGTGAATTACACAGGTTTACTATGAACACTGAAGCTTTCTTT. Protein: CASSELHRFTMNTEAFF.

This chain joins TRBV5-5 and TRBJ1-4; no definite D call. Germline values: CDR1 SGHKS, CDR2 YYEKEE (reference sequence). V gave up 3 bases and J gave up 6 bases, with 9 bases separating them. This CDR3 spans 13 amino acids. The CDR3 region is CASSSVLYEKLFF. The CDR3 region has the DNA TGTGCCAGCAGCTCCGTACTATATGAAAAACTGTTTTTT.

This clone came up once. The chain is built from TRBV30 and TRBJ1-3; perhaps TRBD1 as D (6 bases). Trimming cost V 2 bases and J 0 bases, with 11 bases left between them. The CDR3 is 15 amino acids. Germline V gene data show CDR1 as GTSNPN and CDR2 as SVGIG (reference sequence). The CDR3 sequence: CAWSMTGRSGNTIYF. The CDR3 nucleotides are TGTGCCTGGAGTATGACAGGCCGCTCTGGAAACACCATATATTTT.

CDR3 region: CASSSKEGYEQYF. CDR3 bases: TGTGCCAGCTCCTCAAAGGAGGGCTACGAGCAGTACTTC. The chain carries TRBV18 and TRBJ2-7; D possibly corresponds to TRBD2 (6 bases). V gave up 6 bases and J gave up 3 bases, with 12 bases separating them. Germline values: CDR1 KGHSH, CDR2 LQKENI. The length of the CDR3 is 13 residues. Complete variable domain (other parts from reference TRBV18 and TRBJ2-7): NAGVMQNPRHLVRRRGQEARLRCSPMKGHSHVYWYRQLPEEGLKFMVYLQKENIIDESGMPKERFSAEFPKEGPSILRIQQVVRGDSAAYFCASSSKEGYEQYFGPGTRLTVT.

The chain carries TRBV18 and TRBJ1-1; 9 nucleotides align to TRBD1. Germline trimming cut 3 bases from V and 4 bases from J; bases unmatched to any gene: 6. Germline assignment: CDR1 KGHSH and CDR2 LQKENI. The length of the CDR3 is 15 residues. CDR3: CASSPLPTGGTEAFF. CDR3 coding DNA: TGTGCCAGCTCACCCCTCCCGACAGGGGGCACTGAAGCTTTCTTT.

This rearrangement joins TRBV30 to TRBJ1-1, with unresolved D. CDR1 GTSNPN and CDR2 SVGIG come from the germline V gene (reference sequence). The V gene lost 2 bases and the J gene lost 1 base, with 8 bases spanning the gap. CDR3 length: 13 amino acids. The CDR3 spells CAWSPGTNTEAFF. In DNA, the CDR3 is TGTGCCTGGAGTCCAGGAACGAACACTGAAGCTTTCTTT.